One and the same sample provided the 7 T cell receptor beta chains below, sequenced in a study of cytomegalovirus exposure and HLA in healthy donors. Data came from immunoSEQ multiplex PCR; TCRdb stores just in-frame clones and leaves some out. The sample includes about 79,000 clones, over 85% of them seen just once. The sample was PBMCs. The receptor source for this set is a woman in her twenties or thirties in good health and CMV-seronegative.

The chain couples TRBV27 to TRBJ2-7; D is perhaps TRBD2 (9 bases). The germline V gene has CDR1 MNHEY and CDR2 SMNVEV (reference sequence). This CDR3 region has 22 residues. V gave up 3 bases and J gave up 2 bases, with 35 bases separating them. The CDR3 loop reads CASSFYRGQEKGASGVAYEQYF. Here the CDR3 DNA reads TGTGCCAGCAGTTTTTACCGGGGACAGGAGAAAGGGGCTAGCGGGGTTGCCTACGAGCAGTACTTC.

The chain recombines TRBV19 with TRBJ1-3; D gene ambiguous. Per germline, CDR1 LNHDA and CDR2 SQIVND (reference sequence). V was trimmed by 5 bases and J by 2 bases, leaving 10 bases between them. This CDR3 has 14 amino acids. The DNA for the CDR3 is TGTGCCAGTAGTGCGACTTCTGCTGGAAACACCATATATTTT. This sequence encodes CASSATSAGNTIYF.

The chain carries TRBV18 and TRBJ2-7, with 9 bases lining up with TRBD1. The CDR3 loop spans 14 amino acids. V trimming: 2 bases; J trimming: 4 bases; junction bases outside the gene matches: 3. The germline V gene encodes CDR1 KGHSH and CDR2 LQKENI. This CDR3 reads CASSPRTGEYEQYF. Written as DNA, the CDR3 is TGTGCCAGCTCACCAAGGACAGGGGAGTACGAGCAGTACTTC.

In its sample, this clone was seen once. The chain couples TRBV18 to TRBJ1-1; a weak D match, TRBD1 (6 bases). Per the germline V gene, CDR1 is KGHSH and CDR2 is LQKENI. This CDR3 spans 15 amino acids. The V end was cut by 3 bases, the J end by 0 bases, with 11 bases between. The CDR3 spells CASSPRQAMNTEAFF. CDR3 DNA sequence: TGTGCCAGCTCACCCCGACAGGCGATGAACACTGAAGCTTTCTTT. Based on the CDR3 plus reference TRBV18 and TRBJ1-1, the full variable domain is NAGVMQNPRHLVRRRGQEARLRCSPMKGHSHVYWYRQLPEEGLKFMVYLQKENIIDESGMPKERFSAEFPKEGPSILRIQQVVRGDSAAYFCASSPRQAMNTEAFFGQGTRLTVV.

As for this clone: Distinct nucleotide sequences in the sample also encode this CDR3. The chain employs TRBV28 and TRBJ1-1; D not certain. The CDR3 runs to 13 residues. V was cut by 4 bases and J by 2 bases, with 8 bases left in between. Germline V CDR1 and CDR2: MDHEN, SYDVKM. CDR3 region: CASSSSFNTEAFF. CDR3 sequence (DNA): TGTGCCAGCAGTTCTTCCTTCAACACTGAAGCTTTCTTT.

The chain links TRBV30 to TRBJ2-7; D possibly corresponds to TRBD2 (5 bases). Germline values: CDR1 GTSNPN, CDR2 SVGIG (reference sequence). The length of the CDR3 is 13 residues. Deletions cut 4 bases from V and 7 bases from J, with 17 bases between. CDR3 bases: TGTGCCTGGAAACTAGGATCTATCTCAGAGCAGTACTTC. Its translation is CAWKLGSISEQYF.

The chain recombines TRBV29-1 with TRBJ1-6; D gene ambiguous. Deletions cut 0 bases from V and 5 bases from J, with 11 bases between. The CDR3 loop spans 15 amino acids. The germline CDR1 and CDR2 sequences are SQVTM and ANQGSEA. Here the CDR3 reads CSVEDIAENNSPLHF. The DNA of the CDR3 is TGCAGCGTTGAAGATATAGCAGAAAATAATTCACCCCTCCACTTT.